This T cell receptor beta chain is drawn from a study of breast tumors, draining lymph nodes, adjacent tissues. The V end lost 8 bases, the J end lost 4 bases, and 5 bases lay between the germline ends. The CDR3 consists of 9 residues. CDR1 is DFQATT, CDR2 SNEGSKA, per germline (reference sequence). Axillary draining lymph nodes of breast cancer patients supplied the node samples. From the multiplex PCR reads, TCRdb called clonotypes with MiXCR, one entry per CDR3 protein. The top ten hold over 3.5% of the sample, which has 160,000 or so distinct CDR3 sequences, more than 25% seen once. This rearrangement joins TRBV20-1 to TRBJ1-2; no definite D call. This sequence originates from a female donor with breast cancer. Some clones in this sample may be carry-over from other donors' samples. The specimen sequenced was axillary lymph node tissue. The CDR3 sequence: CSPLYGYTF. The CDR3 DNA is TGCAGTCCGCTCTATGGCTACACCTTC.